The 9 T cell receptor beta chains in this list originate from one sample, sequenced in a study of neoadjuvant nivolumab and ipilimumab in lung cancer. Produced via immunoSEQ multiplex PCR; TCRdb's table is partial and in-frame only. In the table there are some 50,000 clones, about 89% of which are singletons. The sequencing used blood, collected before neoadjuvant nivolumab, alone or with ipilimumab. The receptors stem from an adult with non-small cell lung cancer. Some clones in this sample may be carry-over from other donors' samples.

The CDR3 protein is CASSKSKEVYEQYF. The CDR3 DNA is TGTGCCAGCAGCAAATCCAAGGAGGTCTACGAGCAGTACTTC. This chain joins TRBV4-2 and TRBJ2-7; a possible D gene is TRBD2 (5 bases). This CDR3 is 14 amino acids long. Germline CDR1 and CDR2: LGHNA and YNFKEQ. V was clipped by 5 bases and J by 3 bases, with 14 bases between them.

V is TRBV7-2 and J is TRBJ2-7; 10 bases are a match to TRBD2. Trimming took 6 bases from V and 2 from J; bases not matched to a gene: 13. The CDR3 runs to 17 residues. The germline V gene encodes CDR1 SGHTA and CDR2 FQGNSA. The CDR3 is CASRSRPGLAVPYEQYF. In nucleotides, the CDR3 is TGTGCCAGCAGAAGCCGGCCCGGACTAGCGGTTCCCTACGAGCAGTACTTC.

V is TRBV19 and J is TRBJ1-2; the match to TRBD1 covers 11 bases. CDR3 length equals 15 residues. The J segment lost 4 bases and the V segment lost 6 bases, leaving 7 bases of the junction unmatched. Germline V gene data show CDR1 as LNHDA and CDR2 as SQIVND (reference sequence). The CDR3 here is CASSPGTGGTYGYTF. CDR3 nucleotides: TGTGCCAGTAGCCCGGGGACAGGGGGAACCTATGGCTACACCTTC.

The chain links TRBV19 to TRBJ1-2; D is possibly TRBD1 (6 bases). V lost 0 bases, J lost 6 bases, and 14 bases lay in between. CDR3 length: 15 residues. Germline V gene data show CDR1 as LNHDA and CDR2 as SQIVND (reference sequence). CDR3 coding DNA: TGTGCCAGTAGTATAGACTACAACAGGGTTAATGGCTACACCTTC. Protein: CASSIDYNRVNGYTF.

The rearrangement uses TRBV27 and TRBJ2-7; perhaps TRBD2 as D (5 bases). The CDR3 is 14 residues long. Trimming took off 2 bases at V and 5 bases at J, with 13 bases between the two ends. Germline V gene sequence: CDR1 MNHEY, CDR2 SMNVEV (reference sequence). The CDR3 spells CASSLVGSVDEQYF. In nucleotides, the CDR3 is TGTGCCAGCAGTTTAGTGGGGAGTGTCGACGAGCAGTACTTC.

This clone was picked up one time. The chain employs TRBV18 and TRBJ2-7; 7 nucleotides agree with TRBD2. CDR1 and CDR2 (germline): KGHSH, LQKENI. J gave up 1 base and V 6 bases, and 6 bases lay outside the gene matches. This CDR3 comprises 14 residues. The CDR3 here is CASSQAGTSYEQYF. As DNA, the CDR3 is TGTGCCAGCTCCCAAGCGGGGACTTCCTACGAGCAGTACTTC.

The chain uses TRBV18 and TRBJ2-1; D is unresolved. CDR3 length equals 16 residues. Trimming stripped 1 base from V and 0 bases from J, with 10 bases between. Germline values: CDR1 KGHSH, CDR2 LQKENI. CDR3 sequence reads: CASSPRAPSSYNEQFF. CDR3 sequence (DNA): TGTGCCAGCTCACCACGTGCACCTAGCTCCTACAATGAGCAGTTCTTC. The full variable domain, its missing parts supplied by reference TRBV18 and TRBJ2-1, is NAGVMQNPRHLVRRRGQEARLRCSPMKGHSHVYWYRQLPEEGLKFMVYLQKENIIDESGMPKERFSAEFPKEGPSILRIQQVVRGDSAAYFCASSPRAPSSYNEQFFGPGTRLTVL.

CDR3: CASSPSRERTEAFF. The CDR3, as DNA: TGTGCCAGCTCACCATCCCGGGAAAGGACTGAAGCTTTCTTT. V usage is TRBV18 and J usage is TRBJ1-1; D uncertain. The CDR3 is 14 residues long. Per germline, CDR1 KGHSH and CDR2 LQKENI. The ends were cut back, 2 bases at V and 5 bases at J, with 12 bases in the middle. Complete variable domain (other parts from reference TRBV18 and TRBJ1-1): NAGVMQNPRHLVRRRGQEARLRCSPMKGHSHVYWYRQLPEEGLKFMVYLQKENIIDESGMPKERFSAEFPKEGPSILRIQQVVRGDSAAYFCASSPSRERTEAFFGQGTRLTVV.

V usage is TRBV18 and J usage is TRBJ2-7; D unclear. V gave up 3 bases and J gave up 3 bases, with 12 bases separating them. The germline V gene has CDR1 KGHSH and CDR2 LQKENI. The CDR3 spans 14 residues. CDR3 in amino acids: CASSPSRYRYEQYF. The CDR3 DNA reads TGTGCCAGCTCACCCTCGAGGTACCGCTACGAGCAGTACTTC.